This TCR beta chain was sequenced during a study of cytomegalovirus exposure and HLA in healthy donors. Study details: Early released data comprised 80 million to 100 million unique TCRs from HLA-typed donors.

Each donor was nominally healthy when sampled (though unrecorded immune exposures were likely). Remarks on this clone: Antigen specificity is unknown.

General study points: A missense variant in DCLRE1C was later tied to TCR beta V- and J-gene trimming.

The PCR used 60 Vbeta and 13 Jbeta primers. Sequencing used immunoSEQ multiplex PCR; TCRdb keeps in-frame clones, though not all of them. The sample carries 150,000 or so clones, approximately 80% recorded once. Material for sequencing was PBMCs. The sequence derives from a male donor in good health and CMV-seronegative.

CDR3 loop: CASNKGGNNEQFF. CDR3 sequence (DNA): TGTGCCAGCAATAAAGGGGGCAACAATGAGCAGTTCTTC. The chain employs TRBV6-1 and TRBJ2-1; 7 nucleotides match TRBD1. The CDR3 is 13 residues long. From germline, CDR1 is MNHNS and CDR2 SASEGT. V trimming: 7 bases; J trimming: 5 bases; junction bases outside the gene matches: 5.